This TCR beta chain was sequenced during a study of blood T cell repertoires in COVID-19. Germline trimming cut 4 bases from V and 7 bases from J; bases unmatched to any gene: 6. Germline V CDR1 and CDR2: SEHNR, FQNEAQ (reference sequence). CDR3 length: 16 amino acids. Those enrolled, adults aged about 18 to 89 years, came from roughly 22 US areas. Profiling relied on immunoSEQ multiplex PCR, and the TCRdb table lists in-frame clones only, not all of them. This sample has approximately 290,000 clones, with 75% to 95% found just once. The origin of this receptor is a woman aged 25 to 39 who had recovered from COVID-19. V is TRBV7-9 and J is TRBJ2-1; 14 bases align to TRBD2. Source material: PBMCs or T cells enriched from blood (not recorded which). The chain's CDR3 is CASSSSGTSGSNEQFF. In DNA form, the CDR3 reads TGTGCCAGCAGCTCTTCCGGGACTAGCGGGAGTAATGAGCAGTTCTTC. The variable domain in full, with the rest retrieved from reference TRBV7-9 and TRBJ2-1, is DTGVSQNPRHKITKRGQNVTFRCDPISEHNRLYWYRQTLGQGPEFLTYFQNEAQLEKSRLLSDRFSAERPKGSFSTLEIQRTEQGDSAMYLCASSSSGTSGSNEQFFGPGTRLTVL.